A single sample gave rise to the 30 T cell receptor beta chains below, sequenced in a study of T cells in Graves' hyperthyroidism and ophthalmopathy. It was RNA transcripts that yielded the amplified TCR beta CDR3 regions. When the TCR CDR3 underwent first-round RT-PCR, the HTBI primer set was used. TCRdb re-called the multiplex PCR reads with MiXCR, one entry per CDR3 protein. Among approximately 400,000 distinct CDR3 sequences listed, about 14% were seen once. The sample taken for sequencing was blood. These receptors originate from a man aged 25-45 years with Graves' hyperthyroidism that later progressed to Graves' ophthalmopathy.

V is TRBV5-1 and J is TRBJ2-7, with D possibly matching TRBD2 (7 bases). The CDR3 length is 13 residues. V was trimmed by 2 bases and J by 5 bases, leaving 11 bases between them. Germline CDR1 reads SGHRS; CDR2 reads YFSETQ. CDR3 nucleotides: TGCGCCAGCAGCTTCCGGGGGGCCGACGAGCAGTACTTC. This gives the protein CASSFRGADEQYF.

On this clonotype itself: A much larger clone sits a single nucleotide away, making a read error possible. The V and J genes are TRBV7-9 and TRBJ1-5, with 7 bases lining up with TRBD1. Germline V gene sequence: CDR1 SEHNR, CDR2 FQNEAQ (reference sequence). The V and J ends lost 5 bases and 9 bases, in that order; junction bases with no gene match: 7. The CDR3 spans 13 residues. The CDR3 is CASSAGTARPQHF. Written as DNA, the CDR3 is TGTGCCAGCAGCGCAGGGACAGCTCGGCCCCAGCATTTT.

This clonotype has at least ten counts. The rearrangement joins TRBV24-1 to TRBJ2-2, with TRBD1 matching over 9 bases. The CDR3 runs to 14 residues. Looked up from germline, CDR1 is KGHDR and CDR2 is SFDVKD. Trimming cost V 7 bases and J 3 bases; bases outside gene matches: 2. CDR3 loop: CATRQGADTGELFF. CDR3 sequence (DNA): TGTGCCACCAGACAGGGGGCGGACACCGGGGAGCTGTTTTTT.

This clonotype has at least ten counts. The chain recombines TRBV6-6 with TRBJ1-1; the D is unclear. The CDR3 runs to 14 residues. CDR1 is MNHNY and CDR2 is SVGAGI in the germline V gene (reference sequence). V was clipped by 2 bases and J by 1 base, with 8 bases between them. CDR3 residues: CASSYIDQNTEAFF. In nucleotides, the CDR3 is TGTGCCAGCAGTTACATAGACCAGAACACTGAAGCTTTCTTT.

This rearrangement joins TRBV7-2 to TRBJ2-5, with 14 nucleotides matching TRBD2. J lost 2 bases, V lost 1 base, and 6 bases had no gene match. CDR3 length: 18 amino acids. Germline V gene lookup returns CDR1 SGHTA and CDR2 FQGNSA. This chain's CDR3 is CASSLGLAGGGGQETQYF. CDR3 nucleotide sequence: TGTGCCAGCAGCTTAGGACTAGCGGGGGGGGGGGGTCAAGAGACCCAGTACTTC.

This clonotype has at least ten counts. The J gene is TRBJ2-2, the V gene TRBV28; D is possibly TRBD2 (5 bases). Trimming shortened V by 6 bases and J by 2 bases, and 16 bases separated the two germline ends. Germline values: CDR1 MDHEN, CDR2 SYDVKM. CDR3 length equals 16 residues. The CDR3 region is CASRLGRADNTGELFF. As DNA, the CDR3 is TGTGCCAGCAGACTAGGGCGGGCGGATAACACCGGGGAGCTGTTTTTT.

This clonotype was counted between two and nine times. The CDR3 DNA sequence: TGTGCCAGCAGCGTAGACGGGGGGGCGCGCACCGGGGAGCTGTTTTTT. This codes for CASSVDGGARTGELFF. The chain carries TRBV9 and TRBJ2-2, with 8 bases that match TRBD2. Germline CDR1 reads SGDLS; CDR2 reads YYNGEE. The V segment lost 0 bases and the J segment 4 bases; nucleotides outside the gene matches: 5. CDR3 size: 16 residues.

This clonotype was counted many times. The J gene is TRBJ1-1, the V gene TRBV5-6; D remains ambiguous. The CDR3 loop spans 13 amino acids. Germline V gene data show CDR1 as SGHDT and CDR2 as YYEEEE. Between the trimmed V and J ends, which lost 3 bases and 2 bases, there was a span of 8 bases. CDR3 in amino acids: CASSWTANTEAFF. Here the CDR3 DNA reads TGTGCCAGCAGCTGGACGGCAAACACTGAAGCTTTCTTT.

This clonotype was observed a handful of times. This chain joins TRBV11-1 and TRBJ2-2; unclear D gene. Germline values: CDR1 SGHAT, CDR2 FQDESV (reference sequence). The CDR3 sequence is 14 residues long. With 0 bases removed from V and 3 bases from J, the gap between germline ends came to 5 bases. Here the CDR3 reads CASSLALYTGELFF. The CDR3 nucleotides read TGTGCCAGCAGCTTAGCGCTTTACACCGGGGAGCTGTTTTTT.

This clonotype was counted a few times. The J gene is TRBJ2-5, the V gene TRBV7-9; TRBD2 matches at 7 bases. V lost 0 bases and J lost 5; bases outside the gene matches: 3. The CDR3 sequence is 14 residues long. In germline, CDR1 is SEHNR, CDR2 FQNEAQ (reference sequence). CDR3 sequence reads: CASSLAGREETQYF. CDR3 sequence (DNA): TGTGCCAGCAGCTTAGCGGGGAGGGAGGAGACCCAGTACTTC.

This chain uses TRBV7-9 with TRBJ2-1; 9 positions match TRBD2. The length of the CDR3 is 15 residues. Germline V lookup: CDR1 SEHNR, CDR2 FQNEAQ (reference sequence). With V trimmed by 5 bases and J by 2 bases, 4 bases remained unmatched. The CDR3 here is CASSIIAGAYNEQFF. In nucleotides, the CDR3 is TGTGCCAGCAGCATAATAGCGGGGGCCTACAATGAGCAGTTCTTC.

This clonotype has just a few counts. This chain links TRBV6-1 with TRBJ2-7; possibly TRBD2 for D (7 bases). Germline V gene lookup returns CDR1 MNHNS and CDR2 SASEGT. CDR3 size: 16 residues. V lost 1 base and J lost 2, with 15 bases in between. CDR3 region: CASSEGFAGATYEQYF. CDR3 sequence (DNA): TGTGCCAGCAGTGAAGGTTTTGCGGGGGCCACCTACGAGCAGTACTTC.

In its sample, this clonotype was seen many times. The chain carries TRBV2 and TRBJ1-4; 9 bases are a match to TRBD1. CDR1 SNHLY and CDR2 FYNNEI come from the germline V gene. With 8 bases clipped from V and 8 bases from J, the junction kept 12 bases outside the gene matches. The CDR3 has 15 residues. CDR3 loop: CASRQEGQGWEKLFF. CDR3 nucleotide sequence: TGTGCCAGCCGGCAGGAGGGACAGGGCTGGGAAAAACTGTTTTTT.

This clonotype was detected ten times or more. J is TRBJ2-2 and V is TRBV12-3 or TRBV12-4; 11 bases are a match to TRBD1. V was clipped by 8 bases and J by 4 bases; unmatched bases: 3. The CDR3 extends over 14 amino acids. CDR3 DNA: TGTGCCAGCCGAGGGACAGGGGGCACCGGGGAGCTGTTTTTT. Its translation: CASRGTGGTGELFF.

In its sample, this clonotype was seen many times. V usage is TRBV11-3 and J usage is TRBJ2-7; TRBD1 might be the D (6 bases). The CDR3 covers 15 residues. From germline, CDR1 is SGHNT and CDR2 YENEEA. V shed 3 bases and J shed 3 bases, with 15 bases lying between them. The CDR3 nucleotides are TGTGCCAGCAGCTTGTACAGGGATCTTGGCTACGAGCAGTACTTC. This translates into CASSLYRDLGYEQYF.

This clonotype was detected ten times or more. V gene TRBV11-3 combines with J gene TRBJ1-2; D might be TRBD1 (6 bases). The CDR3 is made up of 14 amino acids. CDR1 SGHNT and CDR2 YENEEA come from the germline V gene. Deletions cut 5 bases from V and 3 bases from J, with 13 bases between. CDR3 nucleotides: TGTGCCAGCAGCCGGTACAGGGAGGACTATGGCTACACCTTC. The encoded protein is CASSRYREDYGYTF.

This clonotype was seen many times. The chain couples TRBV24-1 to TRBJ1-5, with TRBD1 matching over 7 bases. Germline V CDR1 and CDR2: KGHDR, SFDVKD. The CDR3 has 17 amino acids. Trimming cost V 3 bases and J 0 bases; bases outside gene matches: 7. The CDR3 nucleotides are TGTGCCACCAGTGATGGCCAGGGGGGCGCTAGCAATCAGCCCCAGCATTTT. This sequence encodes CATSDGQGGASNQPQHF.

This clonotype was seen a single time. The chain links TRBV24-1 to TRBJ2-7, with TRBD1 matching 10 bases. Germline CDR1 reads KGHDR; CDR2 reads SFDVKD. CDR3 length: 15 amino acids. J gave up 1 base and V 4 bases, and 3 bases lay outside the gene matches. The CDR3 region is CATSEAGQGSYEQYF. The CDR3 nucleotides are TGTGCCACCAGTGAGGCGGGACAGGGGTCCTACGAGCAGTACTTC.

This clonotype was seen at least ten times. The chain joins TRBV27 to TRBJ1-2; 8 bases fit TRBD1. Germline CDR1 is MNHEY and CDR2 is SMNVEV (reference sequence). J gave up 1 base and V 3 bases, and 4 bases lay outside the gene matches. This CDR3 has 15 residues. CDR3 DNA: TGTGCCAGCAGTTTGGACAGGGACCTTAACTATGGCTACACCTTC. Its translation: CASSLDRDLNYGYTF.

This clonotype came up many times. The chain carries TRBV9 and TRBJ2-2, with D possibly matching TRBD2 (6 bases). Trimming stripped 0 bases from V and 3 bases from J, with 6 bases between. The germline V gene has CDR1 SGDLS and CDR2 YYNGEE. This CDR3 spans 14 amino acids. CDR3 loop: CASSVGGDTGELFF. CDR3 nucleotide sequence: TGTGCCAGCAGCGTAGGGGGGGACACCGGGGAGCTGTTTTTT.

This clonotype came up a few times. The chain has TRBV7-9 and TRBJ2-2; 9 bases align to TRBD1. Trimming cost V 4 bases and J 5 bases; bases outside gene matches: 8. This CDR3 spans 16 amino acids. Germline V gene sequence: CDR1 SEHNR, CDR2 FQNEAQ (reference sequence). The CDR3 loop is CASSSAGTGRTGELFF. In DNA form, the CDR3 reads TGTGCCAGCAGCTCCGCCGGGACAGGGAGAACCGGGGAGCTGTTTTTT.

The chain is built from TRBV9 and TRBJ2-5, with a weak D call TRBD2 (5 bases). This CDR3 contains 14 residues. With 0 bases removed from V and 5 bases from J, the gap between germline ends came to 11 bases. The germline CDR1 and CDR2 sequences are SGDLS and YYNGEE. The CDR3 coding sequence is TGTGCCAGCAGCGTAGCCGGGAATGGTGAGACCCAGTACTTC. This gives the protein CASSVAGNGETQYF.

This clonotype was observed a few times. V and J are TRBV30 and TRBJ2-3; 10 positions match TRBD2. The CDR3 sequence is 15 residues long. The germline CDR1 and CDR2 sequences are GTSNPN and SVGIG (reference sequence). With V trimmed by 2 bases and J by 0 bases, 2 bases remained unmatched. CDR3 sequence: CAWSIAGGSTDTQYF. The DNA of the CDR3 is TGTGCCTGGAGTATAGCGGGGGGAAGCACAGATACGCAGTATTTT. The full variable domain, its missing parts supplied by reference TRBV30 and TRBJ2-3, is SQTIHQWPATLVQPVGSPLSLECTVEGTSNPNLYWYRQAAGRGLQLLFYSVGIGQISSEVPQNLSASRPQDRQFILSSKKLLLSDSGFYLCAWSIAGGSTDTQYFGPGTRLTVL.

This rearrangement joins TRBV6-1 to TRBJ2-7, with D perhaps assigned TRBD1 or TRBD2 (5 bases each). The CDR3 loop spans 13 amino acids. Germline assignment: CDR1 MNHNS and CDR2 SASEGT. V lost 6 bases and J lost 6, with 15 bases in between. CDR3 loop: CASRPRGRLEQYF. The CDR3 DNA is TGTGCCAGCAGACCCCGGGGACGACTCGAGCAGTACTTC.

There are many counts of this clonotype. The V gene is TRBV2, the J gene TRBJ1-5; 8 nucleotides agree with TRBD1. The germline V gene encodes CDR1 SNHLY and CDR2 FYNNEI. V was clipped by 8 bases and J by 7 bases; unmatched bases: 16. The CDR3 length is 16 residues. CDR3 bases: TGTGCCAGCTCTGGGTTAAGGCAGGGGGCTTCCCAGCCCCAGCATTTT. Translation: CASSGLRQGASQPQHF.

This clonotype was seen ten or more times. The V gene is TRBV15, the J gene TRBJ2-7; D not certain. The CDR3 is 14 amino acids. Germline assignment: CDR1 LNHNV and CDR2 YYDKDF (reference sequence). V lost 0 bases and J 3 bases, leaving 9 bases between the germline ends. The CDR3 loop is CATSRDLTIYEQYF. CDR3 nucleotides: TGTGCCACCAGCAGAGATTTAACGATCTACGAGCAGTACTTC.

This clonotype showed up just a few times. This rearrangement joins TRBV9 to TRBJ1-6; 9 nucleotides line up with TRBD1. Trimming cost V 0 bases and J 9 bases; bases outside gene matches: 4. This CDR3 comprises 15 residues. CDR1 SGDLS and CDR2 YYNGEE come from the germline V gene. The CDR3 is CASSVVDRGTSPLHF. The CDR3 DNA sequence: TGTGCCAGCAGCGTAGTGGACAGGGGAACTTCACCCCTCCACTTT.

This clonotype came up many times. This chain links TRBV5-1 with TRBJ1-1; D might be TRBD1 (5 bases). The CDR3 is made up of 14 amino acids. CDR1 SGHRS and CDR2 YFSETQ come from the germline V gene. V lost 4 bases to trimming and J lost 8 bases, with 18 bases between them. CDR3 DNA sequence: TGCGCCAGCAGCAACCGGGGCAGGCCAACCGAAGCTTTCTTT. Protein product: CASSNRGRPTEAFF. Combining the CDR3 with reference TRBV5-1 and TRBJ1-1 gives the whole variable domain KAGVTQTPRYLIKTRGQQVTLSCSPISGHRSVSWYQQTPGQGLQFLFEYFSETQRNKGNFPGRFSGRQFSNSRSEMNVSTLELGDSALYLCASSNRGRPTEAFFGQGTRLTVV.

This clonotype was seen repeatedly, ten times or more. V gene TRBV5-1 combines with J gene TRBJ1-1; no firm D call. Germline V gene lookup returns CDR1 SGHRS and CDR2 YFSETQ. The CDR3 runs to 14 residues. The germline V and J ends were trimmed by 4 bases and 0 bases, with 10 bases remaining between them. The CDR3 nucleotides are TGCGCCAGCAGCATTCTTAGTGTGAACACTGAAGCTTTCTTT. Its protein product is CASSILSVNTEAFF.

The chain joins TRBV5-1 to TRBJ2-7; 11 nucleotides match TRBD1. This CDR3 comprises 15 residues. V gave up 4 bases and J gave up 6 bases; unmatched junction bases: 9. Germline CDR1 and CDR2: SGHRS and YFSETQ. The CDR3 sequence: CASSLGTGGGGEQYF. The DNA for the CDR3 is TGCGCCAGCAGCCTCGGGACAGGGGGGGGCGGCGAGCAGTACTTC.